The rows below give T cell receptor beta chains drawn from one sample of a study of blood T cell repertoires in COVID-19. Measured with immunoSEQ multiplex PCR; TCRdb has only the in-frame clones, and not every one. The sample contains roughly 150,000 clones, approximately 90% of which appear only once. The sequenced sample consisted of peripheral blood. Every receptor here comes from a man between 60 and 70 years old with active or convalescent COVID-19. Both conserved end residues are part of each CDR3. The D gene is left open where the match is weak. Rows may omit the clone size; those that give it use once, few, many or a size class.

d_gene,j_gene,abundance,v_gene,CDR3nt,CDR3aa
TRBD1,TRBJ2-6,.,TRBV10-3,TGTGCCATCAGCACAGGGGTGACTGGGGCCAACGTCCTGACTTTC,CAISTGVTGANVLTF
TRBD2,TRBJ2-3,.,TRBV20-1,TGCAGTGCTAGTCGCCGCGGGGGGGCTCCAGATACGCAGTATTTT,CSASRRGGAPDTQYF
TRBD1,TRBJ1-1,.,TRBV7-9,TGTGCCAGCAGCTTAGCGGGGGCAGGGGGCAGAGCTGAAGCTTTCTTT,CASSLAGAGGRAEAFF
TRBD1,TRBJ1-3,.,TRBV2,TGTGCCAGCAGTTTACCTCCGGGACAGGGATATTTT,CASSLPPGQGYF
TRBD1,TRBJ2-5,.,TRBV18,TGTGCCAGCTCACAGGACAGGGCCCAAGAGACCCAGTACTTC,CASSQDRAQETQYF
.,TRBJ1-2,.,TRBV7-2,TGTGCCAGCAGCTTTGCCCGGGGGAGCTATGGCTACACCTTC,CASSFARGSYGYTF
TRBD2,TRBJ2-1,.,TRBV7-2,TGTGCCAGCAGCGTCGGGGAGGGAGGGTGGAATGAGCAGTTCTTC,CASSVGEGGWNEQFF
TRBD1,TRBJ2-3,.,TRBV19,TGTGCCAGTAGTGGGACAGGGCACCCTAGCACAGATACGCAGTATTTT,CASSGTGHPSTDTQYF
.,TRBJ2-2,.,TRBV5-1,TGCGCCAGCATGGGAGGTACGCTGAACACCGGGGAGCTGTTTTTT,CASMGGTLNTGELFF
TRBD2,TRBJ2-3,.,TRBV6-4,TGTGCCAGCACCCCCGTAGCCGGGACTACCACAGATACGCAGTATTTT,CASTPVAGTTTDTQYF
.,TRBJ1-2,.,TRBV5-6,TGTGCCAGCAGCCCTGACACGTATGGCTACACCTTC,CASSPDTYGYTF
.,TRBJ1-2,.,TRBV2,TGTGCCAGCAGTGAAGACATAGGGGCAGACTATGGCTACACCTTC,CASSEDIGADYGYTF
TRBD2,TRBJ2-5,.,TRBV7-6,TGTGCCAGCAGCTTAGGTTTAGCGGGGGTCCTGGGAATCCAGACCCAGTACTTC,CASSLGLAGVLGIQTQYF
TRBD1,TRBJ1-1,.,TRBV27,TGTGCCAGCAGTTCTCTTAATCAGGGGGCGCCTGAAGCTTTCTTT,CASSSLNQGAPEAFF
TRBD1,TRBJ1-1,.,TRBV13,TGTGCCAGCAGCCCCCACAGGGGGTCTGAAGCTTTCTTT,CASSPHRGSEAFF
TRBD2,TRBJ2-7,few,TRBV7-2,TGTGCCAGCAGCTTAGGTACGCTAGCGGGGGGCACCAGCGAGCAGTACTTC,CASSLGTLAGGTSEQYF
TRBD1,TRBJ2-7,medium-sized,TRBV11-2,TGTGCCAGCACCCCGTCGAGGGGGCCGGCCTACGAGCAGTACTTC,CASTPSRGPAYEQYF
TRBD1,TRBJ2-5,once,TRBV5-1,TGCGCCAGCAGCCTGGGACAGCAAGAGACCCAGTACTTC,CASSLGQQETQYF
.,TRBJ2-5,.,TRBV29-1,TGCAGCGTTGTTGCGGGGGCCTCACAAGAGACCCAGTACTTC,CSVVAGASQETQYF
.,TRBJ2-6,.,TRBV29-1,TGCAGCGTTCCTACGGACAGAGGGGTCTCTGGGGCCAACGTCCTGACTTTC,CSVPTDRGVSGANVLTF
TRBD2,TRBJ2-5,.,TRBV3-1/TRBV3-2,TGTGCCAGCAGCCTTCGGGGGGGAAAAGAGACCCAGTACTTC,CASSLRGGKETQYF
TRBD1,TRBJ1-3,.,TRBV7-3,TGTGCCAGCAGCTTATCGGGACAGCCTGGAAACACCATATATTTT,CASSLSGQPGNTIYF
TRBD2,TRBJ2-1,.,TRBV7-6,TGTGCCAGCAGCTCCGGGACTATAAATTACAATGAGCAGTTCTTC,CASSSGTINYNEQFF
TRBD1,TRBJ2-3,.,TRBV15,TGTGCCACCAGCAGAGGCGAGACAGGGCGAAATACGCAGTATTTT,CATSRGETGRNTQYF
TRBD1,TRBJ1-1,few,TRBV27,TGTGCCAGCAGCACACAGGGGGGGAACACTGAAGCTTTCTTT,CASSTQGGNTEAFF
.,TRBJ1-2,.,TRBV6-5,TGTGCCAGCAGCCTAGGCAGGGTGAAGGGCTACACCTTC,CASSLGRVKGYTF
TRBD1,TRBJ1-1,.,TRBV4-3,TGCGCCAGCAGCCAAGTGGGAGCAGGGGGACCTAACACTGAAGCTTTCTTT,CASSQVGAGGPNTEAFF
.,TRBJ2-3,.,TRBV9,TGTGCCAGCAGCGTAGACGGGAGTAGCACAGATACGCAGTATTTT,CASSVDGSSTDTQYF
.,TRBJ2-7,.,TRBV7-8,TGTGCCAGCAGCTTATCCCTAGCGTTAGGAATCTACGAGCAGTACTTC,CASSLSLALGIYEQYF
TRBD2,TRBJ2-7,.,TRBV18,TGTGCCAGCTCGCCCGGGACTAGCGGGTCCGACGGGCAGTACTTC,CASSPGTSGSDGQYF
.,TRBJ2-1,.,TRBV14,TGTGCCAGCAGCCAAGGTGCGGGCTCCTACAATGAGCAGTTCTTC,CASSQGAGSYNEQFF
.,TRBJ1-2,.,TRBV19,TGTGCCAGTAGCCCTCCCGGATTGGGAGTAAACCTCCCCTATGGCTACACCTTC,CASSPPGLGVNLPYGYTF
TRBD1,TRBJ1-4,.,TRBV19,TGTGCCAGTAGCATACGGCCGGGACAGGGAGGTGAAAAACTGTTTTTT,CASSIRPGQGGEKLFF
TRBD2,TRBJ2-1,.,TRBV6-2/TRBV6-3,TGTGCCAGCAGCCTACAGCGGGGGCCTTACAATGAGCAGTTCTTC,CASSLQRGPYNEQFF
.,TRBJ2-3,.,TRBV4-3,TGCGCCAGCAGCTCCCGGACAGATACGCAGTATTTT,CASSSRTDTQYF
.,TRBJ1-4,.,TRBV5-1,TGCGCCAGCAGCTTGGAAGGGAGTCAACAGGAAAAACTGTTTTTT,CASSLEGSQQEKLFF
.,TRBJ1-1,.,TRBV6-5,TGTGCCAGCAGCACCGACAGATCGAACACTGAAGCTTTCTTT,CASSTDRSNTEAFF
TRBD1,TRBJ2-3,.,TRBV5-4,TGTGCCAGCAGCTTGACAGGGGCAGATACGCAGTATTTT,CASSLTGADTQYF
TRBD1,TRBJ2-7,once,TRBV18,TGTGCCAGCTCACTTCTAGGGGGCGCGTTATACGAGCAGTACTTC,CASSLLGGALYEQYF
TRBD2,TRBJ2-3,.,TRBV19,TGTGCCAGTAGTGGGGGGACTAGCGGGGGCCATCCTAGCACAGATACGCAGTATTTT,CASSGGTSGGHPSTDTQYF
TRBD2,TRBJ2-5,once,TRBV29-1,TGCAGCGCCGTACCGGGGGGTCAAGAGACCCAGTACTTC,CSAVPGGQETQYF
TRBD1,TRBJ2-7,.,TRBV7-3,TGTGCCAGCAGCTTAAACAGGGGGTCCTACGAGCAGTACTTC,CASSLNRGSYEQYF
TRBD1,TRBJ1-4,.,TRBV4-3,TGCGCCAGCAGCCAAGACGCAGGGGGCGCGGGTGAAAAACTGTTTTTT,CASSQDAGGAGEKLFF
.,TRBJ2-5,.,TRBV4-3,TGCGCCAGCAGCCAAGACCCGGGACCAGGAGGGGCGGAGACCCAGTACTTC,CASSQDPGPGGAETQYF
TRBD2,TRBJ2-1,.,TRBV27,TGTGCCAGCAGTTTAGGGCTAGCGGGAGTCGATGGCAATGAGCAGTTCTTC,CASSLGLAGVDGNEQFF